This entry concerns a single T cell receptor beta chain. Its antigen is currently unknown. This entry is derived from a study of cytomegalovirus exposure and HLA in healthy donors. At the level of the study: The Caucasian-associated ancestry cluster held about 80% of around 380 genotyped donors.

Regarding the study as a whole: When presence/absence was analysed, sequencing depth was taken to be roughly uniform across donors. Later findings reportedly placed an Asian-associated ancestry cluster below the 666-donor mean for N-insertions. Common viral pathogens were later found to be apparently linked to several of the most significant clusters.

Unmatched junction bases numbered 1, after V lost 1 base and J lost 1 base. The CDR3 sequence is 16 residues long. Per germline, CDR1 MNHNS and CDR2 SASEGT. It was with 60 Vbeta and 13 Jbeta primers that the PCR ran. Data came from immunoSEQ multiplex PCR; TCRdb stores just in-frame clones and leaves some out. The table for this sample gives 95,000 to 110,000 clones. The source material was PBMCs. The V call is TRBV6-1, the J call TRBJ1-4, with 9 nucleotides matching TRBD1. This receptor was identified in a man between 40 and 49 years old in good health and CMV-seronegative. CDR3 sequence reads: CASSEGTGVTNEKLFF. DNA of the CDR3: TGTGCCAGCAGTGAAGGGACAGGGGTAACTAATGAAAAACTGTTTTTT.